Shown below are 8 T cell receptor beta chains from a single sample sequenced in a study of HIV-infected children after antiretroviral therapy interruption. A 3' RACE protocol on RNA, with unique molecular identifiers, produced the TCR library. TCRdb itself ran the 3' RACE reads through MiXCR, one entry per CDR3 protein. Among about 89,000 distinct CDR3 sequences listed, 6.9% were seen once. Treatment defined: PENTA 11 planned treatment interruption arm or continuous ART arm. The source was CD45RA+ CD4+ T cells from PBMCs, pooled from several time points, collected from a donor given antiretroviral therapy, either interrupted or continuous. The subset denotes: naive CD4+ CD45RA+ CD45RO- T cells. These TCRs come from a pool of human donors with HIV.

This clonotype was picked up a small number of times. The CDR3 region is CASSSLVFDRGDTEAFF. The CDR3 DNA reads as TGTGCCAGCAGTTCTCTGGTCTTTGACAGGGGAGACACTGAAGCTTTCTTT. This chain joins TRBV12-3 or TRBV12-4 and TRBJ1-1; 8 positions match TRBD1. With V trimmed by 4 bases and J by 3 bases, 13 bases remained unmatched. This CDR3 contains 17 residues.

In its sample, this clonotype was seen a few times. This chain connects TRBV24-1 to TRBJ1-1; a weak D match, TRBD1 (5 bases). Germline values: CDR1 KGHDR, CDR2 SFDVKD. The V gene lost 8 bases and the J gene lost 1 base, with 16 bases spanning the gap. The CDR3 spans 15 residues. DNA of the CDR3: TGTGCCACCAACGGACCCGGGACGAGGAACACTGAAGCTTTCTTT. Protein: CATNGPGTRNTEAFF.

About this clonotype: Germline is not matched at one junction end, which may reflect a read error. The rearrangement joins TRBV23-1 to TRBJ2-3; either TRBD1 or TRBD2 may supply D (5 bases each). TRBV23-1 belongs to the ORF category, with a function that is uncertain. The CDR3 has 16 residues. CDR3 sequence reads: CASSLDWGHSAETLYF. CDR3 nucleotide sequence: TGTGCCAGCAGTCTGGACTGGGGCCATAGTGCAGAAACGCTGTATTTT.

This clonotype has ten or more counts. V and J are TRBV19 and TRBJ2-3; either TRBD1 or TRBD2 may fit D (5 bases each). V dropped 3 bases and J dropped 0 bases, with 16 bases sitting between them. CDR1 is LNHDA, CDR2 SQIVND, per germline (reference sequence). CDR3 length: 17 residues. The CDR3 DNA is TGTGCCAGTAGTATCTACCGGGGCGGTTCTAGCACAGATACGCAGTATTTT. This translates into CASSIYRGGSSTDTQYF.

The chain carries TRBV5-5 and TRBJ2-5; TRBD1 matches at 9 bases. The CDR3 consists of 14 residues. Germline V gene sequence: CDR1 SGHKS, CDR2 YYEKEE (reference sequence). V lost 10 bases, J lost 5 bases, and 12 bases stayed unmatched. The CDR3 coding sequence is TGTGCCTTCACGTCCGGGACAGGGAGCGAGACCCAGTACTTC. It yields the protein CAFTSGTGSETQYF.

This clonotype was detected ten times or more. The V and J genes are TRBV28 and TRBJ1-3; TRBD1 might be the D (5 bases). V shed 8 bases and J shed 0 bases, with 11 bases lying between them. CDR1 is MDHEN, CDR2 SYDVKM, per germline. This CDR3 has 14 amino acids. CDR3: CASAWGFSGNTIYF. The CDR3 DNA is TGTGCCAGCGCATGGGGGTTCTCTGGAAACACCATATATTTT.

This clonotype has a count of ten or more. The CDR3 coding sequence is TGTGCCAGCAGCGGATGGATGAACACTGAAGCTTTCTTT. Protein sequence: CASSGWMNTEAFF. The chain combines TRBV7-9 with TRBJ1-1, with unresolved D. Between the trimmed V and J ends, which lost 5 bases and 0 bases, there was a span of 7 bases. The germline CDR1 and CDR2 sequences are SEHNR and FQNEAQ (reference sequence). This CDR3 is built from 13 residues.

This clonotype was counted many times. The chain recombines TRBV20-1 with TRBJ1-1; D is unclear. The CDR3 has 15 amino acids. Trimming shortened V by 6 bases and J by 0 bases, and 17 bases separated the two germline ends. Germline V lookup: CDR1 DFQATT, CDR2 SNEGSKA (reference sequence). CDR3: CSAPDRRGLNTEAFF. CDR3 nucleotide sequence: TGCAGTGCCCCCGACCGGCGTGGCCTGAACACTGAAGCTTTCTTT.